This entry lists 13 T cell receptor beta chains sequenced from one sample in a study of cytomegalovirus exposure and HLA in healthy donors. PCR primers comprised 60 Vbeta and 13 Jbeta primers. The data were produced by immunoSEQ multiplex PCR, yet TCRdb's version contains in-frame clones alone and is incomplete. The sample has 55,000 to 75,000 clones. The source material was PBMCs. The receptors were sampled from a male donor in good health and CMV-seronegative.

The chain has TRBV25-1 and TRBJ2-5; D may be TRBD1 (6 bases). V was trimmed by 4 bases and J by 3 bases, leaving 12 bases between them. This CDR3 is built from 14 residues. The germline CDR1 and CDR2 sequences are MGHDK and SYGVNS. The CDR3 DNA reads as TGTGCCAGCAGTGGAACAGGGTGGGAAGAGACCCAGTACTTC. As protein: CASSGTGWEETQYF.

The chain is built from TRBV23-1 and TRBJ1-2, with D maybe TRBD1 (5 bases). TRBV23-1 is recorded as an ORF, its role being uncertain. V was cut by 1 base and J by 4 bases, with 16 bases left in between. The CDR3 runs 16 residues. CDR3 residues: CASSQCIRGDFYGYTF. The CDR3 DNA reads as TGCGCCAGCAGTCAATGTATTAGGGGCGATTTCTATGGCTACACCTTC.

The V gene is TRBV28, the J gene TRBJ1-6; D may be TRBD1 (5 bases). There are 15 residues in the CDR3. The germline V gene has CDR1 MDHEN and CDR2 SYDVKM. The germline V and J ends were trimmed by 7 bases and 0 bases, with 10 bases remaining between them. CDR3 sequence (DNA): TGTGCCAGCATCGGACATCTCTCCTATAATTCACCCCTCCACTTT. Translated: CASIGHLSYNSPLHF.

CDR3 coding DNA: TGTGCCAGCAGCTTGGGGGGGAAGGGAGGGGATCAGCCCCAGCATTTT. Amino acid sequence: CASSLGGKGGDQPQHF. The rearrangement links TRBV7-3 to TRBJ1-5; tentative D call: TRBD1 (5 bases). Germline values: CDR1 SGHTA, CDR2 FQGTGA. Between the trimmed V and J ends, which lost 3 bases and 5 bases, there was a span of 17 bases. The CDR3 length is 16 residues.

CDR3 loop: CASTPAGGGVDYGYTF. The CDR3 bases are TGTGCCAGCACCCCGGCGGGTGGGGGGGTGGACTATGGCTACACCTTC. This chain uses TRBV28 with TRBJ1-2; a possible D gene is TRBD1 (5 bases). Germline CDR1 MDHEN, CDR2 SYDVKM. Trimming stripped 7 bases from V and 3 bases from J, with 21 bases between. The CDR3 is 16 residues long.

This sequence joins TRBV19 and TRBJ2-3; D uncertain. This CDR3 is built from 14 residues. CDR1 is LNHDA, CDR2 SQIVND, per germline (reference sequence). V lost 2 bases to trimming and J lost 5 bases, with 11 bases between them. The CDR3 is CASSISVRGDTQYF. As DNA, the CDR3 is TGTGCCAGTAGTATATCGGTGAGAGGAGATACGCAGTATTTT.

The CDR3: CASRRDRGGDTEAFF. CDR3 sequence (DNA): TGTGCCAGTAGACGGGACAGGGGAGGGGACACTGAAGCTTTCTTT. The rearrangement links TRBV19 to TRBJ1-1, with 10 bases fitting TRBD1. CDR1 and CDR2 (germline): LNHDA, SQIVND (reference sequence). Trimming took 6 bases from V and 3 from J; bases not matched to a gene: 7. This CDR3 is built from 15 residues.

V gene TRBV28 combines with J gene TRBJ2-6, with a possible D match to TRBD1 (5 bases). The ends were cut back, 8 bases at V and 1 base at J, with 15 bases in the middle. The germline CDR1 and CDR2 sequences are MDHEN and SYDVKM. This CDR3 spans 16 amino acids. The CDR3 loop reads CASARAAGSGANVLTF. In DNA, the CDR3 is TGTGCCAGCGCCCGGGCGGCAGGGTCTGGGGCCAACGTCCTGACTTTC.

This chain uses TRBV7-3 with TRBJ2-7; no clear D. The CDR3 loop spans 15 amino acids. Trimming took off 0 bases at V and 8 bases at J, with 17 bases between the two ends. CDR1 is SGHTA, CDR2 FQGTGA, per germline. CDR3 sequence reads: CASSLTASPSTKQYF. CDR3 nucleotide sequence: TGTGCCAGCAGCTTAACTGCAAGCCCCTCTACGAAGCAGTACTTC.

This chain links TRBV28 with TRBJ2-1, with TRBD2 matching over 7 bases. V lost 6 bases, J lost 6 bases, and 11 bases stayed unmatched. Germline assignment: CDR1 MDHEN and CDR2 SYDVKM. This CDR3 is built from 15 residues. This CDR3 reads CASSLGGGQANEQFF. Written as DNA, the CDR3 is TGTGCCAGCAGCCTCGGGGGAGGGCAAGCCAATGAGCAGTTCTTC.

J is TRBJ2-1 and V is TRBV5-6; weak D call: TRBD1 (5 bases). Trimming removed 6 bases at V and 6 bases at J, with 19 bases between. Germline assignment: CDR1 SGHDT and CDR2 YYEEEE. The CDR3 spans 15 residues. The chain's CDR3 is CASTRLPGSANEQFF. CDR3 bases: TGTGCCAGCACCCGTCTTCCAGGGTCTGCCAATGAGCAGTTCTTC.

The CDR3 nucleotides are TGTGCCAGCACGGCAGGGAAAACAGATACGCAGTATTTT. This gives the protein CASTAGKTDTQYF. V is TRBV6-5 and J is TRBJ2-3; tentative D call: TRBD1 (5 bases). Germline CDR1 is MNHEY and CDR2 is SVGAGI. V was shortened by 7 bases and J by 3 bases, with 11 bases between the two germline ends. This CDR3 has 13 residues.

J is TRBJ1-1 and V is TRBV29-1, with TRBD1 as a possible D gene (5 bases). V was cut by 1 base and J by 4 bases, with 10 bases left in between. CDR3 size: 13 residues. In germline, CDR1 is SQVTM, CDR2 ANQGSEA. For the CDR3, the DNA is TGCAGCGTTGAAGGACAGCAGGGCACTGAAGCTTTCTTT. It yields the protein CSVEGQQGTEAFF.